Described below is a single T cell receptor beta chain sequence and its context. An end of the junction does not agree with germline; a read error may underlie this. Described treatment: over 15 received Ad26.COV2.S at low or high dose, single or two shots; 5 received placebo; per-sample allocation not given. Day 63 following the first vaccine or placebo injection was when the samples were taken. Based in Boston, the donor was an adult of 18-55 years. An Ad26 vector expressing Wuhan-strain SARS-CoV-2 spike constituted the vaccine. Profiled with immunoSEQ multiplex PCR; TCRdb holds only in-frame clones, not every one. The sample lists more than 300,000 clones, around 84% occurring once. CDR1 LNHNV and CDR2 YYDKDF come from the germline V gene (reference sequence). The CDR3 covers 13 residues. The data stem from a study of Ad26.COV2.S vaccination and SARS-CoV-2 variants.

The chain couples TRBV15 to TRBJ1-2, with D unresolved. The sequencing here drew on peripheral blood, taken in a trial of Ad26.COV2.S vaccine versus placebo. The sequence was collected from a person aged 18-60 years who received the Ad26.COV2.S COVID-19 vaccine or a placebo. This CDR3 reads CATSRDTSSPLAF. CDR3 bases: TGTGCCACCAGCAGAGATACTAGTTCCCCGCTCGCCTTC.